These T cell receptor beta chains were read from a single sample in a study of OX40 agonist ivuxolimab in advanced cancers. TCRdb keeps only in-frame clones here, not all; method: immunoSEQ multiplex PCR. This sample has 55,000 to 90,000 clones, with 88% found just once. Sequenced material: CD4+ or CD8+ T cells sorted from blood, taken in a trial of the OX40 agonist ivuxolimab. These receptors all stem from an adult with an advanced solid tumor such as melanoma, head and neck, liver or kidney cancer. Both conserved end residues are part of each CDR3. The D gene is left open where the match is weak. The listing skips clone size in some rows; elsewhere it reads once, few, many or a size class.

cdr3_nt,cdr3_aa,v_call,cdr3_length,d_call,j_call,clone_size
TGTGCCAGCAGCCGGGGGGTTCAGGGCACTGAAGCTTTCTTT,CASSRGVQGTEAFF,TRBV2,14,NA,TRBJ1-1,NA
TGTGCCAGCAGCTTAGCGGGAGTCTACGAGCAGTACTTC,CASSLAGVYEQYF,TRBV7-8,13,NA,TRBJ2-7,NA
TGTGCCAGCTCAACCACCAGGGAGACCCAGTACTTC,CASSTTRETQYF,TRBV18,12,NA,TRBJ2-5,once
TGTGCCAGCAAGTGGGGACAGGGTCTCACCGGGGAGCTGTTTTTT,CASKWGQGLTGELFF,TRBV2,15,TRBD1,TRBJ2-2,NA
TGTGCCAGTAGTATAAAGGGGGCCCACGAGCAGTACTTC,CASSIKGAHEQYF,TRBV19,13,TRBD1,TRBJ2-7,NA
TGCAGCGTCGTCCCGGCTGAAGCTTTCTTT,CSVVPAEAFF,TRBV29-1,10,NA,TRBJ1-1,NA
TGCGCCAGCCAGGGCGGGAATTTCGACATTCAGTACTTC,CASQGGNFDIQYF,TRBV5-1,13,NA,TRBJ2-4,NA
TGTGCCAGCAGAGGGGGGGGGTACGAGCAGTACTTC,CASRGGGYEQYF,TRBV6-6,12,NA,TRBJ2-7,NA
TGTGCCAGCAGTCGCGTGGGTGAGGAGACCCAGTACTTC,CASSRVGEETQYF,TRBV7-2,13,NA,TRBJ2-5,NA
TGTGCCAGCAGCCCCGGGTCGGAGACCCAGTACTTC,CASSPGSETQYF,TRBV11-2,12,NA,TRBJ2-5,once
TGTGCCAGCAGCCAGCGGATTGCGGGCAGCACAGATACGCAGTATTTT,CASSQRIAGSTDTQYF,TRBV27,16,NA,TRBJ2-3,NA
TGTGCCAGCAGCTTAGCGGCGGCAGATACGCAGTATTTT,CASSLAAADTQYF,TRBV7-6,13,NA,TRBJ2-3,NA
TGTGCCAGCAGCCTGATCTTGGGCAGCCACACTGAAGCTTTCTTT,CASSLILGSHTEAFF,TRBV9,15,NA,TRBJ1-1,NA
TGTGCCAGCAGCCGCACAGGTGGCACTGAAGCTTTCTTT,CASSRTGGTEAFF,TRBV11-3,13,NA,TRBJ1-1,NA
TGTGCCACATCTTCCGGGGCAGGCCGGGATCGGGGCTACACCTTC,CATSSGAGRDRGYTF,TRBV10-3,15,NA,TRBJ1-2,NA
TGTGCCAGTAGTATAACCGGGACAGGGGCGCTCATTAATGGCTACACCTTC,CASSITGTGALINGYTF,TRBV19,17,TRBD1,TRBJ1-2,NA